The entry that follows covers one T cell receptor (beta chain) sequence. Ages ranged from about 18 to 90 years, with residence in 24 US areas. Measured with immunoSEQ multiplex PCR; TCRdb has only the in-frame clones, and not every one. The sample has 250,000 to 300,000 clones; approximately 90% are singletons. The CDR3 spans 15 residues. V was cut by 2 bases and J by 1 base, with 11 bases left in between. CDR1 MDHEN and CDR2 SYDVKM come from the germline V gene. This sample is part of a study of blood T cell repertoires in COVID-19. Whole-study context: Sites across the United States, Italy and Spain contributed samples from acute and convalescent COVID-19.

This clonotype was sampled from a woman aged 55-75 years in a cohort exposed to, infected with or recovered from COVID-19 (not recorded which). Material for sequencing was PBMCs or T cells enriched from blood (not recorded which). The chain carries TRBV28 and TRBJ1-1; tentative D call: TRBD1 (6 bases). CDR3 bases: TGTGCCAGCAGTTTACGGGCGACAGGGAACACTGAAGCTTTCTTT. This translates into CASSLRATGNTEAFF.